This T cell receptor (beta chain) was captured by sequencing in a study of identical twins. Study-wide results and caveats: High-abundance cord blood beta clonotypes had fewer insertions; memory repertoires showed none.

This clonotype was observed a few times. Antigen unknown. Via MiXCR, TCRdb re-called the 5' RACE reads, giving one row per CDR3 protein. The sample yields fewer than 250,000 distinct CDR3 sequences, roughly 10% seen once. V lost 6 bases and J lost 7, with 15 bases in between. This CDR3 spans 13 amino acids. Germline CDR1 is SNHLY and CDR2 is FYNNEI. The sequenced material came from memory (CD45RO+) T cells sorted from blood. V and J are TRBV2 and TRBJ2-5; D is unclear. The receptor comes from a woman aged 18-29 years in good health. The DNA for the CDR3 is TGTGCCAGCAGCAAAAAATTCCCCGGGACCCAGTACTTC. Translated: CASSKKFPGTQYF.